The 29 T cell receptor beta chains listed next were all sequenced from one sample in a study of blood T cell repertoires in COVID-19. Clones were sequenced by immunoSEQ multiplex PCR, and TCRdb holds only the in-frame ones, with some missing. Among about 59,000 clones listed, approximately 90% were seen once. Sequenced input: peripheral blood. The source of these receptors is a man aged 80 or over with acute or convalescent COVID-19.

This clone was counted only a few times. The chain is built from TRBV9 and TRBJ2-3; D unclear. The germline CDR1 and CDR2 sequences are SGDLS and YYNGEE. This CDR3 has 14 amino acids. Trimming left V 4 bases short and J 4 bases short, with 13 bases between. CDR3 coding DNA: TGTGCCAGCAGCCCAAGCCCCTACGCAGATACGCAGTATTTT. Protein product: CASSPSPYADTQYF.

V usage is TRBV5-6 and J usage is TRBJ1-5; D is unclear. Per germline, CDR1 SGHDT and CDR2 YYEEEE. Trimming left V 1 base short and J 1 base short, with 15 bases between. CDR3 length: 17 amino acids. The CDR3 reads CASSLSHGGKSNQPQHF. The DNA for the CDR3 is TGTGCCAGCAGCTTGTCCCATGGAGGGAAGAGCAATCAGCCCCAGCATTTT.

The rearrangement uses TRBV21-1 and TRBJ2-7; TRBD1, as called in the table, went unchecked against the DNA. TRBV21-1 is labeled a pseudogene. This CDR3 has 17 amino acids. CDR3 nucleotides: TGTGCCAGCAGCAAGAACTATCCGCGACAGGGGGCCTACGAGCAGTACTTC. Translating gives CASSKNYPRQGAYEQYF.

The chain joins TRBV3-1 (or the pseudogene TRBV3-2) to TRBJ2-2, with TRBD2 identical over 9 bases. The CDR3 consists of 16 residues. CDR1 and CDR2 (germline): LGHDT, YNNKEL (reference sequence). V lost 5 bases, J lost 0 bases, and 4 bases stayed unmatched. CDR3 sequence (DNA): TGTGCCAGCAGCATCAGCGGGGGGTCGAACACCGGGGAGCTGTTTTTT. Its protein is CASSISGGSNTGELFF.

The genes are TRBV7-2 and TRBJ2-2, with TRBD1 as a possible D gene (7 bases). Per the germline V gene, CDR1 is SGHTA and CDR2 is FQGNSA. CDR3 length equals 16 residues. V gave up 11 bases and J gave up 2 bases, with 21 bases separating them. The CDR3 sequence: CASGGQSRANTGELFF. CDR3 DNA: TGTGCCTCAGGGGGGCAGAGTCGTGCAAACACCGGGGAGCTGTTTTTT.

The J gene is TRBJ2-5, the V gene TRBV24-1; D remains unclear. The CDR3 has 14 residues. Germline-derived CDR1 and CDR2 are KGHDR and SFDVKD. The V gene lost 4 bases and the J gene lost 3 bases, with 11 bases spanning the gap. CDR3 amino acids: CATSDPVVEETQYF. Here the CDR3 DNA reads TGTGCCACCAGTGACCCGGTCGTTGAAGAGACCCAGTACTTC.

V gene TRBV2 combines with J gene TRBJ1-3, with TRBD1 as a possible D gene (6 bases). The CDR3 contains 14 residues. V was pared by 8 bases and J by 0 bases, with 11 bases between. Germline V gives CDR1 SNHLY, CDR2 FYNNEI. For the CDR3, the DNA is TGTGCCAGCGGGGGACAAAGCTCTGGAAACACCATATATTTT. This translates into CASGGQSSGNTIYF. The full variable domain, in which reference TRBV2 and TRBJ1-3 provide the parts outside the CDR3, is EPEVTQTPSHQVTQMGQEVILRCVPISNHLYFYWYRQILGQKVEFLVSFYNNEISEKSEIFDDQFSVERPDGSNFTLKIRSTKLEDSAMYFCASGGQSSGNTIYFGEGSWLTVV.

This clone was recorded once. The V and J genes are TRBV30 and TRBJ1-6; TRBD1 might be the D (6 bases). This CDR3 spans 18 amino acids. Germline assignment: CDR1 GTSNPN and CDR2 SVGIG (reference sequence). V dropped 3 bases and J dropped 6 bases, with 24 bases sitting between them. The CDR3 region has the DNA TGTGCCTGGAGCCGACAGGATTCGTACGAAACGAGTAATTCACCCCTCCACTTT. This translates into CAWSRQDSYETSNSPLHF.

V and J are TRBV24-1 and TRBJ1-1, with D perhaps TRBD1 (6 bases). V lost 2 bases, J lost 1 base, and 10 bases lay in between. The CDR3 totals 15 residues. In germline, CDR1 is KGHDR, CDR2 SFDVKD. CDR3 sequence reads: CATSDSRGQNTEAFF. For the CDR3, the DNA is TGTGCCACCAGTGATTCCAGGGGTCAGAACACTGAAGCTTTCTTT.

This sequence joins TRBV5-1 and TRBJ2-5; 7 nucleotides align to TRBD1. The CDR3 is 14 amino acids. Trimming at V came to 2 bases and at J to 5 bases, leaving 6 bases not matched to a gene. Per germline, CDR1 SGHRS and CDR2 YFSETQ. This CDR3 reads CASSLVTGEETQYF. The CDR3, as DNA: TGCGCCAGCAGCTTAGTCACAGGGGAGGAGACCCAGTACTTC.

This rearrangement joins TRBV28 to TRBJ1-1; D remains unclear. The CDR3 consists of 12 residues. Trimming shortened V by 7 bases and J by 1 base, and 7 bases separated the two germline ends. Per germline, CDR1 MDHEN and CDR2 SYDVKM. CDR3 DNA sequence: TGTGCCAGCATTCCAGGGAACACTGAAGCTTTCTTT. This encodes CASIPGNTEAFF.

This clone showed up just once. The rearrangement links TRBV3-1 (or the pseudogene TRBV3-2) to TRBJ2-5; 10 bases agree with TRBD2. V lost 6 bases to trimming and J lost 6 bases; unmatched junction nucleotides: 7. Germline CDR1 is LGHDT and CDR2 is YNNKEL (reference sequence). This CDR3 spans 14 amino acids. The CDR3 coding sequence is TGTGCCAGCAGTTTCAGCGGGGGGGTCCAGACCCAGTACTTC. Its translation is CASSFSGGVQTQYF.

As DNA, the CDR3 is TGTGCCAGCAGCCCCCCTAATTCGGCCCAGCATTTT. It codes for CASSPPNSAQHF. The chain joins TRBV6-2 or TRBV6-3 to TRBJ1-5; D not certain. V lost 6 bases, J lost 11 bases, and 14 bases lay in between. The CDR3 runs to 12 residues. Germline CDR1 MNHEY, CDR2 SVGEGT.

V and J are TRBV7-9 and TRBJ2-5; TRBD2 matches 13 bases. In germline, CDR1 is SEHNR, CDR2 FQNEAQ (reference sequence). Losses at the gene ends were 5 bases for V and 4 bases for J; bases not matched to a gene: 7. The CDR3 has 16 amino acids. The CDR3 nucleotides are TGTGCCAGCAGCCCACTAGCGGGGGGGCCCGGAGAGACCCAGTACTTC. Amino acid sequence: CASSPLAGGPGETQYF.

The chain uses TRBV27 and TRBJ1-2; D is ambiguous. This CDR3 has 14 amino acids. Germline V gene sequence: CDR1 MNHEY, CDR2 SMNVEV (reference sequence). V was cut by 3 bases and J by 1 base, with 9 bases left in between. The CDR3 is CASSLVSGNYGYTF. The CDR3 DNA reads as TGTGCCAGCAGTTTGGTTTCGGGTAACTATGGCTACACCTTC.

The chain has TRBV5-4 and TRBJ2-1, with TRBD2 matching over 15 bases. CDR3 length: 19 amino acids. In germline, CDR1 is SGHNT, CDR2 YYREEE (reference sequence). Trimming removed 4 bases from V and 1 base from J; junction bases left unmatched: 9. CDR3 in DNA: TGTGCCAGCAGCACCCCGGGACTAGCGGGGGGATCTTCCTACAATGAGCAGTTCTTC. Translated, it gives CASSTPGLAGGSSYNEQFF.

The rearrangement joins TRBV5-1 to TRBJ2-1; TRBD1 matches at 8 bases. Germline V gives CDR1 SGHRS, CDR2 YFSETQ. J was trimmed by 13 bases and V by 9 bases; bases with no gene match: 18. This CDR3 spans 14 amino acids. CDR3 region: CATARDAQGAHQFF. The DNA for the CDR3 is TGCGCCACCGCCCGTGATGCCCAGGGGGCGCATCAGTTCTTC.

The rearrangement joins TRBV2 to TRBJ2-2; D uncertain. V lost 2 bases and J lost 2, with 9 bases in between. CDR1 is SNHLY, CDR2 FYNNEI, per germline. CDR3 size: 15 residues. DNA of the CDR3: TGTGCCAGCAGTGAAAGTAGAATTAACACCGGGGAGCTGTTTTTT. This sequence encodes CASSESRINTGELFF.

V usage is TRBV2 and J usage is TRBJ1-5, with 8 bases lining up with TRBD1. Losses at the gene ends were 4 bases for V and 7 bases for J; bases not matched to a gene: 6. The CDR3 loop spans 14 amino acids. Germline lookup yields CDR1 SNHLY and CDR2 FYNNEI. Here the CDR3 reads CASSGDRGLQPQHF. The CDR3, as DNA: TGTGCCAGCAGTGGCGACAGGGGCCTCCAGCCCCAGCATTTT.

This chain connects TRBV4-2 to TRBJ2-7; the D gene is possibly TRBD1 (6 bases). The CDR3 is 14 residues long. CDR1 and CDR2 (germline): LGHNA, YNFKEQ. Trimming removed 5 bases at V and 5 bases at J, with 16 bases between. The CDR3 coding sequence is TGTGCCAGCAGCATACAGGGAGTCCCTAACGAGCAGTACTTC. It translates to CASSIQGVPNEQYF.

Only one count was recorded for this clone. V is TRBV7-9 and J is TRBJ1-3, with D perhaps matching TRBD1 (6 bases). V dropped 3 bases and J dropped 0 bases, with 18 bases sitting between them. The CDR3 is 18 residues long. The germline gives CDR1 SEHNR, CDR2 FQNEAQ (reference sequence). The CDR3 spells CASSFSTGTRGSGNTIYF. The CDR3 DNA is TGTGCCAGCAGCTTTAGTACCGGGACAAGGGGCTCTGGAAACACCATATATTTT.

The gene calls are TRBV6-5 and TRBJ2-2; D call uncertain. The V gene's germline CDR1 is MNHEY and CDR2 SVGAGI. The CDR3 spans 13 residues. With 7 bases removed from V and 2 bases from J, the gap between germline ends came to 8 bases. The CDR3 DNA reads as TGTGCCAGCATAGCCCCTAACACCGGGGAGCTGTTTTTT. Translated: CASIAPNTGELFF.

The chain recombines TRBV5-4 with TRBJ1-1; D is perhaps TRBD1 (6 bases). Germline V gene lookup returns CDR1 SGHNT and CDR2 YYREEE (reference sequence). This CDR3 is built from 14 residues. V was clipped by 5 bases and J by 8 bases, with 19 bases between them. The CDR3 sequence is CASRNSWGQAEAFF. The DNA of the CDR3 is TGTGCCAGCAGAAATTCCTGGGGGCAGGCCGAAGCTTTCTTT.

The V call is TRBV4-1, the J call TRBJ1-3; no firm D call. The V and J ends lost 1 base and 0 bases respectively, with 10 bases between them. The CDR3 has 16 amino acids. The germline gives CDR1 MGHRA, CDR2 YSYEKL. The CDR3 bases are TGCGCCAGCAGCCAAGGCCAGGCCTACTCTGGAAACACCATATATTTT. Translated: CASSQGQAYSGNTIYF.

This rearrangement joins TRBV10-3 to TRBJ1-2, with 8 bases aligning to TRBD1. Per germline, CDR1 ENHRY and CDR2 SYGVKD. This CDR3 spans 12 amino acids. V lost 10 bases, J lost 3 bases, and 4 bases stayed unmatched. The CDR3 sequence is CATMGQDYGYTF. CDR3 in DNA: TGTGCCACTATGGGACAGGACTATGGCTACACCTTC.

The V gene is TRBV3-1 (or the pseudogene TRBV3-2), the J gene TRBJ2-2; D is perhaps TRBD1 (6 bases). The CDR3 is made up of 13 amino acids. Germline V CDR1 and CDR2: LGHDT, YNNKEL (reference sequence). Trimming pared 5 bases from V and 6 bases from J, leaving 10 bases between. The CDR3 reads CASSTRGPGELFF. The CDR3 region has the DNA TGTGCCAGCAGCACCAGGGGTCCCGGGGAGCTGTTTTTT.

The V call is TRBV19, the J call TRBJ1-1, with 7 bases aligning to TRBD1. The length of the CDR3 is 12 residues. CDR1 is LNHDA and CDR2 is SQIVND in the germline V gene (reference sequence). The trim removed 7 bases at V and 3 bases at J, leaving 2 bases unmatched. CDR3 sequence (DNA): TGTGCCAGTAAGGGACAGTACACTGAAGCTTTCTTT. It translates to CASKGQYTEAFF.

The rearrangement joins TRBV18 to TRBJ2-1; possibly TRBD2 for D (7 bases). V shed 8 bases and J shed 9 bases, with 23 bases lying between them. Germline-derived CDR1 and CDR2 are KGHSH and LQKENI. The CDR3 loop spans 15 amino acids. The CDR3 sequence: CASKLTVGGLGEQFF. In nucleotides, the CDR3 is TGTGCCAGCAAACTCACTGTCGGGGGGCTTGGTGAGCAGTTCTTC.

CDR3 residues: CASNDRGSSYEQYF. For the CDR3, the DNA is TGTGCCAGCAACGACCGGGGGAGCTCCTACGAGCAGTACTTC. The rearrangement joins TRBV6-6 to TRBJ2-7; weak D call: TRBD2 (6 bases). V lost 7 bases, J lost 0 bases, and 13 bases lay in between. This CDR3 has 14 amino acids. Looked up from germline, CDR1 is MNHNY and CDR2 is SVGAGI (reference sequence).